This T cell receptor beta chain emerged from a study of blood T cell repertoires in COVID-19. Study as a whole: COVID-19 samples collected from the United States, Italy and Spain covered acute and convalescent phases. T cells, B-cell-depleted T cells, or PBMCs supplied cDNA or gDNA.

CDR1 is SGHVS and CDR2 is FQNEAQ in the germline V gene. This CDR3 is 12 amino acids long. Deletions cut 3 bases from V and 5 bases from J, with 5 bases between. As processed by the authors: Nucleated cell number was recorded as an estimate derived from reference gene primer amplification. Using immunoSEQ multiplex PCR, the repertoire was profiled, and TCRdb retains in-frame clones only, with some absent. V, J and clone size are those of that table, while D and trimming were read from the DNA. The sample lists roughly 260,000 clones, more than 85% occurring once. While infection was still active, Seattle patients were enrolled and then followed longitudinally.

Material: peripheral blood. The V gene is TRBV7-8, the J gene TRBJ2-1; D is ambiguous. The receptor comes from a person aged 18 to 29 with COVID-19, enrolled during active disease. CDR3 in DNA: TGTGCCAGCAGCTTCGTTAACAATGAGCAGTTCTTC. Translated: CASSFVNNEQFF.